Reported below is one TCR beta chain. The antigen it binds to is not known. No qualities accompany the bases; no much larger clone lies one base away. The CDR3 regions of human TCRbeta chains were analyzed by immunosequencing. Processing in the source paper ran as follows. Repertoire TCRs were checked for matches against a reference library of SARS-CoV-2-specific TCRs that had been generated using the MIRA antigen-specificity platform. Breadth meant the fraction of unique TCRs that were SARS-CoV-2-associated, whereas depth meant the fraction of total T cells that were SARS-CoV-2-associated. Using the MIRA data, each spike-specific TCR was mapped to the spike region that the TCR reacts to and placed in a CD4 or CD8 class. Log10-transformed breadth and depth values were compared by one-way ANOVA with Sidak's multiple comparisons tests. Not all clones reach the TCRdb copy of this immuneACCESS table, which keeps in-frame sequences only. Checked studies attribute under half of the gap to unresolved V genes and leave the rest unexplained. V and J calls plus clone size are reproduced from that table; the DNA served to infer D and trimming. This sample is represented by about 140,000 clones; 70% to 90% of them were singletons. The ten largest make up approximately 3.7% of the sample.

The CDR3 goes from the cysteine to the phenylalanine over 16 residues. The retained sequence is limited to the CDR3, 48 bases, with the frame set at the first base. V and J are trimmed by 5 bases and 9 bases, and the gene matches miss 13 bases of the junction. From the germline V gene, CDR1 is SGHAT and CDR2 is FQNNGV. These data are taken from a study of T cell responses to AZD1222 COVID-19 vaccine (TCRdb year 2021). Notes on the research overall: AZD1222 recipients whose second dose came at about 4 weeks and those whose second dose came at about 12 weeks were combined into one group, since spike-specific TCR depth and breadth did not differ between the two schedules. TCR sequencing covered 233 trial participants: 200 to 220 given two doses of AZD1222 and 26 given two doses of MenACWY control vaccine. Trial participants were enrolled into age subgroups of 18-55, 56-69 and 70-plus years, which contained around 140, 26 and 57 TCR-sequenced participants, respectively. Beyond this particular receptor, the publication reports: Conclusions about previously exposed vaccinees are limited because only 6 or 7 AZD1222 recipients were SARS-CoV-2 seropositive at baseline. Because no samples from the day 14 peak response were available, repertoires could be characterized only after the peak T cell response. The 56-69-year group was small, and its depth increase did not reach significance, likely because of low power. CD4 TCRs associated with the vaccine covered the entire spike protein, and the dominant responses were in regions 160-218 and 743-854. Reportedly, almost half of the unique spike-specific TCRs recognized epitopes lying outside the regions that are mutated in the B.1.351 and B.1.1.7 variants. Participants were mostly white British, with more females than males. The authors suggested clonal diversity may have been underestimated. After two AZD1222 doses, both the breadth and the depth of spike-specific TCRs were significantly higher than at day 0 and than in MenACWY recipients.

This specimen's time point label, interpreted: baseline before first vaccination. The vaccinee samples were drawn from two UK trials, COV001 and COV002, one of which was a single-blind randomized controlled phase 2/3 trial testing AZD1222 (ChAdOx1 nCoV-19) in healthy adults. Trial participant PBMC samples were collected at day 0 and day 28 after the second dose for TCRbeta chain sequencing. The sequences come from peripheral blood, collected on day 0 of AZD1222 vaccination. The sequence is built from TRBV11-2 and TRBJ1-6, and 7 junction bases match TRBD1. The clonotype originates from an adult in good health. The CDR3 amino acid sequence is: CASSNNGTAPFSPLHF. The DNA sequence is given as TGTGCCAGCAGCAACAACGGGACAGCCCCGTTTTCACCCCTCCACTTT.